This T cell receptor beta chain appears in the sequencing data of a study of response to subunit inactivated influenza vaccine. Broader study findings: New T cells are recruited in small numbers by each seasonal influenza vaccination, according to the authors' suggestion.

The CDR3 covers 14 residues. V lost 3 bases to trimming and J lost 4 bases; unmatched junction nucleotides: 5. From germline, CDR1 is SGDLS and CDR2 YYNGEE. TCRdb used MiXCR to reprocess the RT-PCR reads, holding one entry per CDR3 protein. The table shows 500,000 to 650,000 distinct CDR3 sequences, with about 7.6% occurring only once. The table lists this clonotype with a few counts. Its antigen is not identified. The chain joins TRBV9 to TRBJ2-5; TRBD1 aligns across 8 bases. The sequencing used PBMCs from blood, collected less than 30 months after vaccination. This receptor was taken from a man aged 45-69 years who received an inactivated influenza vaccine. In DNA form, the CDR3 reads TGTGCCAGCAGCGCAGCCAGGGGGCGAGAGACCCAGTACTTC. Its protein product is CASSAARGRETQYF. The full variable domain, in which reference TRBV9 and TRBJ2-5 provide the parts outside the CDR3, is DSGVTQTPKHLITATGQRVTLRCSPRSGDLSVYWYQQSLDQGLQFLIQYYNGEERAKGNILERFSAQQFPDLHSELNLSSLELGDSALYFCASSAARGRETQYFGPGTRLLVL.